The 6 T cell receptor beta chains given below trace back to one sample, sequenced in a study of blood T cells in healthy people across ages. Alongside a J-beta primer mix, a sample-barcoded 5' primer served in a second PCR lasting roughly 6 to 12 cycles. Using its own MiXCR run on the 5' RACE reads, TCRdb lists one record per CDR3 protein. The sample lists about 930,000 distinct CDR3 sequences; 25% to 30% were seen once. These same data were also listed under a study on T cells of mothers and their children.

Sequences were obtained from blood. These receptors were taken from a middle-aged woman in good health.

The rearrangement links TRBV9 to TRBJ2-3; perhaps TRBD2 as D (6 bases). The germline CDR1 and CDR2 sequences are SGDLS and YYNGEE. The CDR3 consists of 12 residues. Deletions cut 4 bases from V and 6 bases from J, with 9 bases between. The CDR3 DNA reads TGTGCCAGCAGCCGGGGGTACGATACGCAGTATTTT. This encodes CASSRGYDTQYF. The complete variable domain, with remaining parts taken from reference TRBV9 and TRBJ2-3, reads DSGVTQTPKHLITATGQRVTLRCSPRSGDLSVYWYQQSLDQGLQFLIQYYNGEERAKGNILERFSAQQFPDLHSELNLSSLELGDSALYFCASSRGYDTQYFGPGTRLTVL.

CDR3: CAWSPLVGLGAQETQYF. As DNA, the CDR3 is TGTGCCTGGAGTCCCCTCGTCGGACTAGGGGCCCAAGAGACCCAGTACTTC. This chain joins TRBV30 and TRBJ2-5; TRBD2 aligns across 7 bases. The ends lost 2 bases at V and 1 base at J; junction bases unmatched: 13. The CDR3 sequence is 17 residues long. Germline CDR1 GTSNPN, CDR2 SVGIG (reference sequence). The full variable domain, its missing parts supplied by reference TRBV30 and TRBJ2-5, is SQTIHQWPATLVQPVGSPLSLECTVEGTSNPNLYWYRQAAGRGLQLLFYSVGIGQISSEVPQNLSASRPQDRQFILSSKKLLLSDSGFYLCAWSPLVGLGAQETQYFGPGTRLLVL.

This clonotype was seen a handful of times. The V call is TRBV6-1, the J call TRBJ2-7; a possible D gene is TRBD2 (6 bases). Germline-derived CDR1 and CDR2 are MNHNS and SASEGT. The ends were cut back, 6 bases at V and 3 bases at J, with 15 bases in the middle. The CDR3 runs to 14 residues. The CDR3 protein is CASSEVPGDYEQYF. CDR3 nucleotide sequence: TGTGCCAGCAGCGAGGTTCCGGGGGACTACGAGCAGTACTTC.

This chain connects TRBV7-9 to TRBJ2-5; D possibly matches TRBD1 or TRBD2 (5 bases each). The V end was cut by 0 bases, the J end by 4 bases, with 9 bases between. CDR3 length equals 14 residues. Germline values: CDR1 SEHNR, CDR2 FQNEAQ (reference sequence). The DNA for the CDR3 is TGTGCCAGCAGCTTAGCGTCAGGGAGAGAGACCCAGTACTTC. Its protein is CASSLASGRETQYF.

This clonotype was counted many times. The chain joins TRBV29-1 to TRBJ2-7; D possibly corresponds to TRBD1 (5 bases). V lost 3 bases and J 0 bases, leaving 12 bases between the germline ends. CDR1 and CDR2 (germline): SQVTM, ANQGSEA. This CDR3 spans 14 amino acids. The DNA of the CDR3 is TGCAGCGTTGATAAAGGGGCGAACTCCTACGAGCAGTACTTC. Amino acid sequence: CSVDKGANSYEQYF.

This chain links TRBV20-1 with TRBJ1-2; tentatively, D is TRBD1 (6 bases). Looked up from germline, CDR1 is DFQATT and CDR2 is SNEGSKA (reference sequence). This CDR3 contains 13 residues. V dropped 1 base and J dropped 4 bases, with 10 bases sitting between them. In DNA, the CDR3 is TGCAGTGCTAGAGGAACGGGGGCCTATGGCTACACCTTC. Its protein product is CSARGTGAYGYTF.